This T cell receptor (beta chain) is drawn from a study of neurological immune-mediated disorders. This sample's time point: technical triplicate 3. In its sample, this clonotype was seen many times. Its antigen is not identified. A 10-nucleotide random UMI tagged transcripts in template-switch 5'RACE cDNA synthesis. TCRdb reanalysed the 5' RACE reads using MiXCR and keeps one entry per CDR3 protein. The sample yields about 44,000 distinct CDR3 sequences, about 22% seen once. Study outcomes and limitations: HTLV-1-associated myelopathy ranked highest for TCR clonal expansion and multiple sclerosis lowest, beneath healthy controls.

Sequencing used PBMCs. This TCR derives from a man aged 55-75 years with HTLV-1-associated myelopathy (HAM/TSP).

The CDR3 region has the DNA TGCAGTGCTAGAGATGGGGCCTCCCGGAACACTGAAGCTTTCTTT. Amino acid sequence: CSARDGASRNTEAFF. This rearrangement joins TRBV20-1 to TRBJ1-1; D is possibly TRBD1 (5 bases). The CDR3 consists of 15 residues. Germline V gives CDR1 DFQATT, CDR2 SNEGSKA (reference sequence). Trimming removed 0 bases from V and 1 base from J, with 12 bases in between.